The source of this T cell receptor (beta chain) is a study of molecular identifiers for immune sequencing clone quantification. The CDR3 covers 15 residues. The V and J ends lost 3 bases and 9 bases, in that order; junction bases with no gene match: 8. Germline V gives CDR1 LGHNA, CDR2 YSLEER. A word on this clonotype: Its antigen is still unknown.

Study-wide results and limits: More than 99% of effector molecules, versus under 1% of naive-cell molecules, belonged to clones above 20 RNA copies. Identical TCR molecules can share a barcode, and this sharing could underestimate highly expanded clone sizes. Jurkat TCR RNA spiked in from one cell (amid some 1.1 million naive cells) was reportedly detectable.

Naive CD8 library inputs spanned roughly 17,000 to 1,000,000 sorted cells and 10%, 30% or 50% RNA. Each CDR3 protein gets one entry after TCRdb re-called the PCR reads with MiXCR. The sample yields over 600,000 distinct CDR3 sequences, roughly 21% seen once. The rearrangement uses TRBV4-3 and TRBJ2-1, with 10 bases aligning to TRBD2. The receptor was isolated from a human donor in good health. Some libraries in this study had Jurkat cell RNA spiked in. Sequenced: naive CD8+ T cells from blood, with Jurkat cell RNA spiked in. The subset: FACS-sorted CD8+CD4-CCR7+CD45RA+ naive T cells. The CDR3 DNA sequence: TGCGCCAGCAGCCACGGACTAGCGGACCACAGTGAGCAGTTCTTC. Amino acid sequence: CASSHGLADHSEQFF.